Below are 15 T cell receptor beta chains sequenced from a single sample in a study of blood T cells in healthy people across ages. Together with a sample-barcoded 5' primer, a J-beta primer mix was included in a second PCR lasting roughly 6 to 12 cycles. One entry per CDR3 protein, called by TCRdb with MiXCR from the 5' RACE reads. The data show 600,000 to 1,000,000 distinct CDR3 sequences, more than 45% seen once. The specimen sequenced was blood. These receptors originate from a man younger than 40 in good health.

The CDR3 DNA reads TGTGCCAGCAGCTTAGAGGTGGTAGCGGGAGACGAGCAGTACTTC. Amino acid sequence: CASSLEVVAGDEQYF. The chain couples TRBV7-2 to TRBJ2-5, with 9 bases fitting TRBD2. The J call could be wrong; TRBJ2-7 is a better fit for the DNA end. The germline V gene encodes CDR1 SGHTA and CDR2 FQGNSA. This CDR3 has 15 amino acids.

V is TRBV2 and J is TRBJ2-1, with D hard to call. The CDR3 is made up of 12 amino acids. The V end was cut by 4 bases, the J end by 6 bases, with 7 bases between. CDR1 is SNHLY, CDR2 FYNNEI, per germline. CDR3 DNA sequence: TGTGCCAGCAGTGTCCCCGGCAATGAGCAGTTCTTC. Its protein product is CASSVPGNEQFF. The variable domain in full, completed from reference TRBV2 and TRBJ2-1, reads EPEVTQTPSHQVTQMGQEVILRCVPISNHLYFYWYRQILGQKVEFLVSFYNNEISEKSEIFDDQFSVERPDGSNFTLKIRSTKLEDSAMYFCASSVPGNEQFFGPGTRLTVL.

This clonotype was counted between two and nine times. The V and J genes are TRBV12-3 or TRBV12-4 and TRBJ2-6, with unresolved D. V was shortened by 7 bases and J by 0 bases, with 7 bases between the two germline ends. The CDR3 is 14 amino acids. The CDR3 region is CASTTSSGANVLTF. The CDR3 nucleotides read TGTGCCAGCACCACCAGCTCTGGGGCCAACGTCCTGACTTTC.

This chain joins TRBV6-1 and TRBJ2-7, with TRBD2 matching over 12 bases. Germline CDR1 is MNHNS and CDR2 is SASEGT. The CDR3 is made up of 15 amino acids. V lost 4 bases, J lost 2 bases, and 3 bases stayed unmatched. DNA of the CDR3: TGTGCCAGCAGTGCCCTAGCGGGGGGGGCCTACGAGCAGTACTTC. This gives the protein CASSALAGGAYEQYF.

The table lists this clonotype with a few counts. The CDR3 sequence: CASSVADEANYGYTF. CDR3 nucleotide sequence: TGTGCCAGCAGCGTAGCAGATGAAGCTAACTATGGCTACACCTTC. The chain has TRBV9 and TRBJ1-2; D not certain. Germline assignment: CDR1 SGDLS and CDR2 YYNGEE. The V end was cut by 0 bases, the J end by 0 bases, with 9 bases between. CDR3 length: 15 residues.

This chain joins TRBV20-1 and TRBJ2-7; either TRBD1 or TRBD2 may fit D (6 bases each). The CDR3 is 13 residues long. Germline V lookup: CDR1 DFQATT, CDR2 SNEGSKA (reference sequence). The V end lost 6 bases, the J end lost 4 bases, and 16 bases lay between the germline ends. The CDR3, as DNA: TGCAGTGCGAAGAGGGGGGAAGGGTACGAGCAGTACTTC. Protein product: CSAKRGEGYEQYF.

The chain has TRBV20-1 and TRBJ2-7; D is possibly TRBD2 (6 bases). The CDR3 sequence is 12 residues long. In germline, CDR1 is DFQATT, CDR2 SNEGSKA (reference sequence). Trimming pared 6 bases from V and 7 bases from J, leaving 16 bases between. Here the CDR3 reads CSAQRRGKEQYF. The CDR3 DNA follows: TGCAGTGCCCAGAGGCGGGGCAAGGAGCAGTACTTC.

The V call is TRBV7-9, the J call TRBJ2-7, with 9 bases matching TRBD1. This CDR3 spans 15 amino acids. Trimming cost V 5 bases and J 2 bases; bases outside gene matches: 7. Looked up from germline, CDR1 is SEHNR and CDR2 is FQNEAQ (reference sequence). In DNA form, the CDR3 reads TGTGCCAGCAGCGGCCGGGACAGGGCTCCCTACGAGCAGTACTTC. It specifies CASSGRDRAPYEQYF.

This chain links TRBV6-2 or TRBV6-3 with TRBJ2-7; no reliable D call. With 0 bases removed from V and 0 bases from J, the gap between germline ends came to 12 bases. The CDR3 covers 16 residues. From germline, CDR1 is MNHEY and CDR2 SVGEGT. CDR3 residues: CASSYSDEVGSYEQYF. CDR3 nucleotides: TGTGCCAGCAGTTACTCGGATGAGGTCGGCTCCTACGAGCAGTACTTC.

This chain links TRBV4-2 with TRBJ2-5; 8 bases fit TRBD1. The tail of the sequence fits TRBJ2-7 better, so the J call may be wrong. The CDR3 covers 15 residues. The V gene's germline CDR1 is LGHNA and CDR2 YNFKEQ. The CDR3 reads CASSQIPGGIYEQYF. The CDR3 DNA is TGTGCCAGCAGCCAAATCCCAGGGGGCATCTACGAGCAGTACTTC.

The rearrangement links TRBV7-2 to TRBJ2-7; TRBD1 matches at 9 bases. CDR1 and CDR2 (germline): SGHTA, FQGNSA. J lost 6 bases, V lost 6 bases, and 15 bases had no gene match. The CDR3 totals 16 residues. Here the CDR3 reads CASRPRPGQGKAEQYF. DNA for the CDR3: TGTGCCAGCAGGCCCCGTCCCGGACAGGGGAAGGCCGAGCAGTACTTC.

The chain combines TRBV29-1 with TRBJ1-1; D not resolved. Germline V gives CDR1 SQVTM, CDR2 ANQGSEA. This CDR3 region has 13 residues. Between the trimmed V and J ends, which lost 7 bases and 1 base, there was a span of 13 bases. Written as DNA, the CDR3 is TGCAGCGCTATCCGAGGAGGGAACACTGAAGCTTTCTTT. Translated: CSAIRGGNTEAFF.

This chain links TRBV4-1 with TRBJ1-1; D gene ambiguous. This CDR3 has 14 amino acids. Deletions cut 4 bases from V and 0 bases from J, with 9 bases between. Germline loops: CDR1 MGHRA, CDR2 YSYEKL. The CDR3 loop is CASSRESLNTEAFF. The CDR3 DNA sequence: TGCGCCAGCAGCCGGGAGAGCTTGAACACTGAAGCTTTCTTT.

This clonotype was counted many times. V is TRBV27 and J is TRBJ2-2; no firm D call. From germline, CDR1 is MNHEY and CDR2 SMNVEV (reference sequence). With 3 bases removed from V and 6 bases from J, the gap between germline ends came to 8 bases. The length of the CDR3 is 13 residues. CDR3 in DNA: TGTGCCAGCAGTTTTACGCTAGCCGGGGAGCTGTTTTTT. Protein sequence: CASSFTLAGELFF.

The chain recombines TRBV7-9 with TRBJ2-1; D remains unclear. The CDR3 sequence is 14 residues long. CDR1 and CDR2 (germline): SEHNR, FQNEAQ (reference sequence). Trimming stripped 5 bases from V and 8 bases from J, with 16 bases between. CDR3 in DNA: TGTGCCAGCAGCCCGAAAACTAAGGCCGATGAGCAGTTCTTC. Its translation is CASSPKTKADEQFF.